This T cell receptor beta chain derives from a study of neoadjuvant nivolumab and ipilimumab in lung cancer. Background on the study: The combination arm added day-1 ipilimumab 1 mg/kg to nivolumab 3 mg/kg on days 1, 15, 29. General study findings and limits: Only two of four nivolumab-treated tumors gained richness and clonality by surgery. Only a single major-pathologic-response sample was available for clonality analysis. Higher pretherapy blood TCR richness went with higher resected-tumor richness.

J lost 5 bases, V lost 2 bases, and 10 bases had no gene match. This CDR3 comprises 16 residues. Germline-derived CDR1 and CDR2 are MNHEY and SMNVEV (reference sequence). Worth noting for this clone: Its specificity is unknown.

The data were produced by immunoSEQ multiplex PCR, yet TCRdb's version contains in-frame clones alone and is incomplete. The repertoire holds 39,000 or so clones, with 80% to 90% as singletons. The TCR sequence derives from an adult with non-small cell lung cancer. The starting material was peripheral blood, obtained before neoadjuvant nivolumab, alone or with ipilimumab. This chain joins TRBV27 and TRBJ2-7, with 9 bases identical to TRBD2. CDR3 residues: CASSLMGAGGPHEQYF. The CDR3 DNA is TGTGCCAGCAGTTTAATGGGGGCGGGAGGGCCCCACGAGCAGTACTTC.